Listed here are 28 T cell receptor beta chains from one sample, sequenced in a study of blood T cell repertoires in COVID-19. Using immunoSEQ multiplex PCR, the repertoire was profiled, and TCRdb retains in-frame clones only, with some absent. The sample holds approximately 300,000 clones, approximately 90% seen once. Sequencing used peripheral blood. The receptors come from a woman aged 40 to 50 with acute or convalescent COVID-19.

In its sample, this clone was seen a few times. The chain recombines TRBV10-3 with TRBJ1-2; a weak D match, TRBD1 (6 bases). The germline CDR1 and CDR2 sequences are ENHRY and SYGVKD. The CDR3 covers 14 residues. V gave up 2 bases and J gave up 0 bases, with 7 bases separating them. CDR3 sequence reads: CAISEGQPNYGYTF. The CDR3 nucleotides read TGTGCCATCAGTGAGGGACAGCCTAACTATGGCTACACCTTC.

The chain links TRBV7-3 to TRBJ1-2; 7 bases line up with TRBD1. The V gene's germline CDR1 is SGHTA and CDR2 FQGTGA. The CDR3 contains 15 residues. The V and J ends lost 2 bases and 5 bases, in that order; junction bases with no gene match: 8. The CDR3 nucleotides read TGTGCCAGCAGCTTAGGTCCAGGGGGGATATATGGCTACACCTTC. Protein sequence: CASSLGPGGIYGYTF.

The chain recombines TRBV3-1 (or the pseudogene TRBV3-2) with TRBJ1-1; D is possibly TRBD1 (5 bases). The CDR3 extends over 14 amino acids. Germline-derived CDR1 and CDR2 are LGHDT and YNNKEL (reference sequence). V was trimmed by 0 bases and J by 4 bases, leaving 9 bases between them. The CDR3 spells CASSQDGGFTEAFF. The CDR3 DNA reads as TGTGCCAGCAGCCAAGACGGGGGGTTCACTGAAGCTTTCTTT.

The V gene is TRBV10-3, the J gene TRBJ1-5, with TRBD1 matching over 8 bases. This CDR3 spans 15 amino acids. Germline loops: CDR1 ENHRY, CDR2 SYGVKD. V was clipped by 1 base and J by 4 bases; unmatched bases: 3. CDR3 coding DNA: TGTGCCATCAGTGAGTTGCAGGGGGCGAATCAGCCCCAGCATTTT. It translates to CAISELQGANQPQHF.

CDR3 sequence: CASTPDKSYNSPLHF. The CDR3 bases are TGTGCCAGTACGCCGGACAAGTCCTATAATTCACCCCTCCACTTT. The chain carries TRBV19 and TRBJ1-6; a possible D gene is TRBD1 (5 bases). The CDR3 totals 15 residues. The germline V and J ends were trimmed by 7 bases and 1 base, with 11 bases remaining between them. Germline loops: CDR1 LNHDA, CDR2 SQIVND (reference sequence).

The chain combines TRBV6-2 or TRBV6-3 with TRBJ1-2, with D perhaps TRBD1 (6 bases). The CDR3 contains 16 residues. Germline V lookup: CDR1 MNHEY, CDR2 SVGEGT. V was pared by 2 bases and J by 0 bases, with 13 bases between. The CDR3 DNA follows: TGTGCCAGCAGTTACCCGTCGGGGGGCACTAACTATGGCTACACCTTC. Its protein product is CASSYPSGGTNYGYTF.

This clone showed up just once. The chain employs TRBV18 and TRBJ2-5; the D gene is possibly TRBD1 (5 bases). CDR1 KGHSH and CDR2 LQKENI come from the germline V gene. Between the trimmed V and J ends, which lost 2 bases and 5 bases, there was a span of 18 bases. CDR3 length: 16 amino acids. CDR3 region: CASSPRGGRQRETQYF. CDR3 nucleotides: TGTGCCAGCTCACCAAGGGGTGGACGACAGAGGGAGACCCAGTACTTC.

The table lists this clone with a count of one. The chain combines TRBV5-1 with TRBJ1-1, with 9 bases fitting TRBD1. Germline lookup yields CDR1 SGHRS and CDR2 YFSETQ. This CDR3 is built from 15 residues. Trimming took 2 bases from V and 5 from J; bases not matched to a gene: 7. The CDR3 region is CASSFQTGGVTEAFF. The DNA of the CDR3 is TGCGCCAGCAGCTTCCAGACAGGGGGAGTTACTGAAGCTTTCTTT.

CDR3 in DNA: TGTGCCAGCTCATCCGGGACAGGGTTCGAGCAGTACGTC. Translation: CASSSGTGFEQYV. This sequence joins TRBV18 and TRBJ2-7; 9 nucleotides line up with TRBD1. The CDR3 spans 13 residues. Germline V gives CDR1 KGHSH, CDR2 LQKENI. Trimming removed 5 bases from V and 6 bases from J; junction bases left unmatched: 5.

The chain has TRBV6-5 and TRBJ1-1; 10 nucleotides agree with TRBD1. Looked up from germline, CDR1 is MNHEY and CDR2 is SVGAGI. J gave up 10 bases and V 6 bases, and 11 bases lay outside the gene matches. CDR3 size: 14 residues. The CDR3 DNA sequence: TGTGCCAGCAGGGGCTGGGACAGGGGCGCGTTAGCTTTCTTT. It yields the protein CASRGWDRGALAFF.

This chain joins TRBV18 and TRBJ2-2, with 7 bases matching TRBD2. After removal of 4 bases from V and 8 bases from J, the junction contained 7 bases not matched to a gene. This CDR3 has 14 residues. Germline loops: CDR1 KGHSH, CDR2 LQKENI. This CDR3 reads CASSLAGVSGELFF. In DNA, the CDR3 is TGTGCCAGCTCACTAGCGGGCGTTTCGGGGGAGCTGTTTTTT.

This rearrangement joins TRBV3-1 (or the pseudogene TRBV3-2) to TRBJ2-1, with D unclear. V dropped 4 bases and J dropped 5 bases, with 6 bases sitting between them. Germline V gene data show CDR1 as LGHDT and CDR2 as YNNKEL (reference sequence). The CDR3 covers 12 residues. The CDR3 here is CASSLNNNEQFF. The CDR3 DNA reads TGTGCCAGCAGCCTCAACAACAATGAGCAGTTCTTC.

The chain combines TRBV6-1 with TRBJ1-1; D uncertain. The germline CDR1 and CDR2 sequences are MNHNS and SASEGT. V was clipped by 3 bases and J by 1 base, with 9 bases between them. The CDR3 length is 14 residues. The CDR3 reads CASSEFERNTEAFF. CDR3 sequence (DNA): TGTGCCAGCAGTGAGTTTGAGAGGAACACTGAAGCTTTCTTT.

The genes are TRBV2 and TRBJ1-6, with D hard to call. Germline V lookup: CDR1 SNHLY, CDR2 FYNNEI. The CDR3 totals 13 residues. Trimming took off 6 bases at V and 7 bases at J, with 10 bases between the two ends. The CDR3 is CASSSEENSPLHF. CDR3 in DNA: TGTGCCAGCAGCTCGGAGGAGAATTCACCCCTCCACTTT.

This clone came up a few times. The chain is built from TRBV30 and TRBJ1-4, with 8 bases that match TRBD1. The ends lost 6 bases at V and 7 bases at J; junction bases unmatched: 10. The CDR3 is 14 residues long. Germline CDR1 and CDR2: GTSNPN and SVGIG (reference sequence). The CDR3 coding sequence is TGTGCCTGTTTCCAGGGGGCAGTAAGTGAAAAACTGTTTTTT. This codes for CACFQGAVSEKLFF.

The chain uses TRBV9 and TRBJ2-7; no clear D. The germline CDR1 and CDR2 sequences are SGDLS and YYNGEE. The CDR3 spans 15 residues. V was pared by 0 bases and J by 2 bases, with 12 bases between. CDR3 DNA sequence: TGTGCCAGCAGCGTAGGTCGCGGTGATGCCTACGAGCAGTACGTC. Residues: CASSVGRGDAYEQYV.

V is TRBV4-1 and J is TRBJ2-1; TRBD2 matches 10 bases. With V trimmed by 4 bases and J by 7 bases, 7 bases remained unmatched. This CDR3 region has 15 residues. The germline V gene has CDR1 MGHRA and CDR2 YSYEKL. This chain's CDR3 is CASSPLAGGGNEQFF. In nucleotides, the CDR3 is TGCGCCAGCAGCCCCTTAGCGGGGGGTGGGAATGAGCAGTTCTTC.

The chain employs TRBV7-2 and TRBJ1-6; perhaps TRBD1 as D (6 bases). The CDR3 extends over 15 amino acids. Deletions cut 5 bases from V and 6 bases from J, with 14 bases between. Germline loops: CDR1 SGHTA, CDR2 FQGNSA. CDR3 sequence: CASSLQGSGNSPLHF. In nucleotides, the CDR3 is TGTGCCAGCAGCCTACAGGGATCGGGTAATTCACCCCTCCACTTT.

The chain combines TRBV29-1 with TRBJ1-4; weak D call: TRBD1 (5 bases). The V end lost 0 bases, the J end lost 8 bases, and 16 bases lay between the germline ends. The CDR3 totals 15 residues. Germline assignment: CDR1 SQVTM and CDR2 ANQGSEA. This chain's CDR3 is CSVEDYRQGREKLFF. The CDR3 nucleotides read TGCAGCGTTGAAGATTATAGGCAGGGAAGAGAAAAACTGTTTTTT.

This clone was detected once. This rearrangement joins TRBV5-1 to TRBJ2-1; TRBD1 agrees at 7 bases. The CDR3 is made up of 15 amino acids. J lost 2 bases, V lost 0 bases, and 2 bases had no gene match. Germline V lookup: CDR1 SGHRS, CDR2 YFSETQ. CDR3 DNA sequence: TGCGCCAGCAGCTTGGATCAGGGGGCCTACAATGAGCAGTTCTTC. Amino acid sequence: CASSLDQGAYNEQFF. The full variable domain, in which reference TRBV5-1 and TRBJ2-1 provide the parts outside the CDR3, is KAGVTQTPRYLIKTRGQQVTLSCSPISGHRSVSWYQQTPGQGLQFLFEYFSETQRNKGNFPGRFSGRQFSNSRSEMNVSTLELGDSALYLCASSLDQGAYNEQFFGPGTRLTVL.

In nucleotides, the CDR3 is TGTGCCATCAGTTTACTTCCGGGACAGTCAAACATAGGCTCCTACACCTTC. This codes for CAISLLPGQSNIGSYTF. The chain combines TRBV10-3 with TRBJ1-2, with 7 bases lining up with TRBD1. The CDR3 contains 17 residues. CDR1 and CDR2 from the germline V gene are ENHRY and SYGVKD. Trimming removed 5 bases from V and 10 bases from J; junction bases left unmatched: 22.

The chain recombines TRBV11-3 with TRBJ2-3, with D unresolved. This CDR3 is built from 13 residues. Looked up from germline, CDR1 is SGHNT and CDR2 is YENEEA. V was cut by 3 bases and J by 3 bases, with 7 bases left in between. CDR3 nucleotides: TGTGCCAGCAGCTTCGACTGGACAGATACGCAGTATTTT. Translation gives CASSFDWTDTQYF.

The gene calls are TRBV30 and TRBJ1-3, with TRBD1 matching 8 bases. CDR1 is GTSNPN and CDR2 is SVGIG in the germline V gene (reference sequence). The CDR3 runs to 16 residues. The V gene end was trimmed by 4 bases and the J gene end by 7 bases; junction bases not matched to a gene: 15. The CDR3 spells CAWNRRDRSSGNTIYF. CDR3 coding DNA: TGTGCCTGGAACCGTCGGGACAGGTCCAGCGGGAACACCATATATTTT.

The V call is TRBV12-5, the J call TRBJ1-1, with TRBD1 matching 8 bases. CDR3 length: 12 residues. V shed 5 bases, J shed 8 bases, and the junction held 4 bases outside the gene matches. CDR1 is LGHNT, CDR2 FRNRAP, per germline. The CDR3 spells CASGTQGAEAFF. The CDR3 DNA follows: TGTGCTAGTGGTACTCAGGGGGCCGAAGCTTTCTTT. The variable domain in full, with the rest retrieved from reference TRBV12-5 and TRBJ1-1, is DARVTQTPRHKVTEMGQEVTMRCQPILGHNTVFWYRQTMMQGLELLAYFRNRAPLDDSGMPKDRFSAEMPDATLATLKIQPSEPRDSAVYFCASGTQGAEAFFGQGTRLTVV.

The chain has TRBV5-7 and TRBJ1-4, with 11 bases matching TRBD1. TRBV5-7 is identified as an open reading frame with a role that is uncertain. With V trimmed by 4 bases and J by 7 bases, 6 bases remained unmatched. CDR3 size: 15 residues. The CDR3 region is CASSLGQGVCEKLFF. CDR3 in DNA: TGTGCCAGCAGCCTGGGACAGGGGGTTTGTGAAAAACTGTTTTTT.

The chain joins TRBV24-1 to TRBJ2-7, with 8 nucleotides matching TRBD1. CDR1 KGHDR and CDR2 SFDVKD come from the germline V gene. V lost 1 base, J lost 0 bases, and 1 base stayed unmatched. This CDR3 spans 15 amino acids. CDR3 protein: CATSDFTGGSYEQYV. CDR3 DNA: TGTGCCACCAGTGATTTTACAGGGGGCTCCTACGAGCAGTACGTC.

J is TRBJ2-2 and V is TRBV30, with 10 bases identical to TRBD1. CDR1 and CDR2 (germline): GTSNPN, SVGIG (reference sequence). V was pared by 1 base and J by 8 bases, with 10 bases of the junction left unmatched. The CDR3 consists of 16 residues. The CDR3 loop reads CAWSAKRQGARGELFF. The CDR3 coding sequence is TGTGCCTGGAGTGCCAAACGACAGGGGGCACGGGGGGAGCTGTTTTTT.

This chain links TRBV5-1 with TRBJ2-3; D unresolved. The CDR3 extends over 14 amino acids. The germline CDR1 and CDR2 sequences are SGHRS and YFSETQ. V dropped 2 bases and J dropped 2 bases, with 9 bases sitting between them. The CDR3 nucleotides are TGCGCCAGCAGCTTTAGGCACTACACAGATACGCAGTATTTT. This gives the protein CASSFRHYTDTQYF. Complete variable domain (other parts from reference TRBV5-1 and TRBJ2-3): KAGVTQTPRYLIKTRGQQVTLSCSPISGHRSVSWYQQTPGQGLQFLFEYFSETQRNKGNFPGRFSGRQFSNSRSEMNVSTLELGDSALYLCASSFRHYTDTQYFGPGTRLTVL.